These 21 T cell receptor beta chains originate from one sample sequenced in a study of T cells expressing NK-cell markers. After re-calling the 5' RACE reads, TCRdb lists one entry per CDR3 protein, DNA absent. The sample's table shows 150,000 or so distinct CDR3 sequences. Sequencing input: blood T cells: a sorted CD56 or NKG2C T cell subset, CD4+ or CD8+ T cells, or bulk PBMC T cells (not recorded which). Receptors originate from a woman aged 50 to 60 in good health.

The CDR3 here is CASSRYRTEFSGANVLTF. The V call is TRBV7-8, the J call TRBJ2-6; the D call from TCRdb, TRBD1, cannot be confirmed without DNA. This CDR3 has 18 amino acids. Germline loops: CDR1 SGHVS, CDR2 FQNEAQ. Together with reference TRBV7-8 and TRBJ2-6, the CDR3 gives the full variable domain: GAGVSQSPRYKVAKRGQDVALRCDPISGHVSLFWYQQALGQGPEFLTYFQNEAQLDKSGLPSDRFFAERPEGSVSTLKIQRTQQEDSAVYLCASSRYRTEFSGANVLTFGAGSRLTVL.

V usage is TRBV11-2 and J usage is TRBJ2-6; with no DNA, the TCRdb D assignment of TRBD1 cannot be verified. The V gene's germline CDR1 is SGHAT and CDR2 FQNNGV. The CDR3 has 17 residues. CDR3 sequence reads: CASRGGGTGSGANVLTF.

The chain joins TRBV11-2 to TRBJ2-1; TCRdb gives TRBD2 as the D gene, but with no DNA this cannot be confirmed. Germline-derived CDR1 and CDR2 are SGHAT and FQNNGV. The CDR3 loop spans 15 amino acids. This CDR3 is CASSRREREYNEQFF.

This chain's CDR3 is CASSHPSGSSYNEQFF. The V gene is TRBV4-1, the J gene TRBJ2-1. The CDR3 is 16 amino acids. Germline-derived CDR1 and CDR2 are MGHRA and YSYEKL.

The chain joins TRBV27 to TRBJ1-6; as DNA is missing, the TRBD1 call by TCRdb cannot be tested. The germline V gene has CDR1 MNHEY and CDR2 SMNVEV (reference sequence). The CDR3 totals 15 residues. The CDR3: CASSIGTEYNSPLHF.

The chain combines TRBV20-1 with TRBJ2-7. This CDR3 is built from 14 residues. Germline CDR1 and CDR2: DFQATT and SNEGSKA (reference sequence). CDR3 amino acids: CSARIPSAEYEQYF.

The V and J genes are TRBV11-3 and TRBJ2-3. In germline, CDR1 is SGHNT, CDR2 YENEEA. The CDR3 has 12 residues. The CDR3 protein is CASSSPSDTQYF.

J is TRBJ2-3 and V is TRBV20-1; lacking DNA, the TRBD1 call made by TCRdb goes unchecked. This CDR3 has 17 residues. Germline CDR1 reads DFQATT; CDR2 reads SNEGSKA (reference sequence). The CDR3 spells CSASGTPQGTSTDTQYF.

V usage is TRBV24-1 and J usage is TRBJ1-2; the TRBD1 assignment by TCRdb is unverifiable without DNA. This CDR3 has 15 amino acids. The germline V gene encodes CDR1 KGHDR and CDR2 SFDVKD. The CDR3 sequence is CATSESGTDLYGYTF.

The rearrangement links TRBV7-9 to TRBJ2-2; with no DNA, the TCRdb D assignment of TRBD2 cannot be verified. Germline V gene sequence: CDR1 SEHNR, CDR2 FQNEAQ (reference sequence). The length of the CDR3 is 15 residues. CDR3 sequence reads: CASSGMEGNTGELFF.

The CDR3 sequence: CASSEIGGSHEQFF. This sequence joins TRBV9 and TRBJ2-1; the D call from TCRdb, TRBD1, cannot be confirmed without DNA. CDR3 length equals 14 residues. Per germline, CDR1 SGDLS and CDR2 YYNGEE.

The V call is TRBV27, the J call TRBJ2-7; TCRdb outputs TRBD1, but without DNA this stays unchecked. The CDR3 is made up of 15 amino acids. The germline V gene has CDR1 MNHEY and CDR2 SMNVEV (reference sequence). CDR3 residues: CASYPLPVTTYEQYF.

The chain uses TRBV2 and TRBJ1-5; the D call of TRBD1 rests on TCRdb alone, since no DNA is present to check it. The CDR3 loop spans 14 amino acids. From germline, CDR1 is SNHLY and CDR2 FYNNEI. CDR3 in amino acids: CASSDQGGNQPQHF.

The chain is built from TRBV4-1 and TRBJ2-3; TCRdb's D call of TRBD2 is untestable without DNA. CDR1 and CDR2 (germline): MGHRA, YSYEKL. The CDR3 consists of 15 residues. The CDR3 is CASSQREFSTDTQYF.

The chain combines TRBV2 with TRBJ2-2; the D call from TCRdb, TRBD1, cannot be confirmed without DNA. The CDR3 length is 15 residues. Germline V gene lookup returns CDR1 SNHLY and CDR2 FYNNEI. The CDR3 sequence is CASSDLRGDRGELFF.

The chain recombines TRBV11-2 with TRBJ1-2. Germline V gene lookup returns CDR1 SGHAT and CDR2 FQNNGV. The CDR3 is 13 residues long. Here the CDR3 reads CASSLGLLYGYTF. The variable domain in full, with the rest retrieved from reference TRBV11-2 and TRBJ1-2, is EAGVAQSPRYKIIEKRQSVAFWCNPISGHATLYWYQQILGQGPKLLIQFQNNGVVDDSQLPKDRFSAERLKGVDSTLKIQPAKLEDSAVYLCASSLGLLYGYTFGSGTRLTVV.

This chain joins TRBV5-1 and TRBJ2-2; TCRdb's D call, TRBD2, is unchecked because there is no DNA. In germline, CDR1 is SGHRS, CDR2 YFSETQ. This CDR3 spans 12 amino acids. The CDR3 sequence is CASSPAVRELFF. Complete variable domain (other parts from reference TRBV5-1 and TRBJ2-2): KAGVTQTPRYLIKTRGQQVTLSCSPISGHRSVSWYQQTPGQGLQFLFEYFSETQRNKGNFPGRFSGRQFSNSRSEMNVSTLELGDSALYLCASSPAVRELFFGEGSRLTVL.

V is TRBV12-3 or TRBV12-4 and J is TRBJ2-1; TCRdb's D call of TRBD1 is untestable without DNA. CDR3 length equals 12 residues. The CDR3 loop is CASTGDVMEQFF.

The chain carries TRBV29-1 and TRBJ2-1. This CDR3 contains 15 residues. Germline V lookup: CDR1 SQVTM, CDR2 ANQGSEA. This CDR3 is CSVEDRFQDYNEQFF.

CDR3 amino acids: CASSLLQGANYGYTF. The chain carries TRBV12-3 or TRBV12-4 and TRBJ1-2; without DNA, the TCRdb call of TRBD1 cannot be checked. This CDR3 comprises 15 residues.

The V call is TRBV12-3 or TRBV12-4, the J call TRBJ2-2; TCRdb outputs TRBD2, but without DNA this stays unchecked. The CDR3 spans 16 residues. This CDR3 reads CASSPTSGRAPGELFF.